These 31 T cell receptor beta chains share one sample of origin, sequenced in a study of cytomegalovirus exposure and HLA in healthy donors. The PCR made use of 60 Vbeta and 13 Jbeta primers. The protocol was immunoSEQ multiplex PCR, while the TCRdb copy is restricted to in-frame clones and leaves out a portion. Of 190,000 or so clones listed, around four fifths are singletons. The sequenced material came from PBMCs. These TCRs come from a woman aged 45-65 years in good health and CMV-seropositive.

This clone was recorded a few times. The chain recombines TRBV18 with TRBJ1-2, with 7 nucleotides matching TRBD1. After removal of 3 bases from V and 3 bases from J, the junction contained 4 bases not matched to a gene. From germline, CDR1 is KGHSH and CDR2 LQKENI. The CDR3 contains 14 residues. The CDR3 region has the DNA TGTGCCAGCTCACCCGCTACAGGGGACTATGGCTACACCTTC. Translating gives CASSPATGDYGYTF.

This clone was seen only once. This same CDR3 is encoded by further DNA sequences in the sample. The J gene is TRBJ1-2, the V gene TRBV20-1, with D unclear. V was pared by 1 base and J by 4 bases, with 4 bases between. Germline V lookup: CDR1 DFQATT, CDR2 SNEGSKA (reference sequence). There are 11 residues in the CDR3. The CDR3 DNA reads TGCAGTGCTAGAGCGAGCTATGGCTACACCTTC. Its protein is CSARASYGYTF.

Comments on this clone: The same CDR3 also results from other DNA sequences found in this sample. The CDR3 spells CASSFGETQYF. In DNA, the CDR3 is TGTGCCAGCAGTTTCGGTGAGACCCAGTACTTC. The chain joins TRBV28 to TRBJ2-5; D is unclear. The CDR3 extends over 11 amino acids. Germline-derived CDR1 and CDR2 are MDHEN and SYDVKM. Trimming shortened V by 3 bases and J by 5 bases, and 4 bases separated the two germline ends.

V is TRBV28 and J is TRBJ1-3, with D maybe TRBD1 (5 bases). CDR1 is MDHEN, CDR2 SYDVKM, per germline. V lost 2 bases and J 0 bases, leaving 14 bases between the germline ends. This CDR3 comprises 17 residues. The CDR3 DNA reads TGTGCCAGCAGTTTAAGGGTAACAGGCCTCTCTGGAAACACCATATATTTT. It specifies CASSLRVTGLSGNTIYF.

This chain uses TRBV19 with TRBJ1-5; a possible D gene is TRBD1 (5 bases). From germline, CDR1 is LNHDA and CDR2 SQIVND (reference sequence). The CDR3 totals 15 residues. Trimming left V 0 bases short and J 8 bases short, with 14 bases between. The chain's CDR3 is CASSIEGGLREPQHF. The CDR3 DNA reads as TGTGCCAGTAGTATAGAGGGGGGGTTGAGGGAGCCCCAGCATTTT.

The CDR3 loop reads CSVEERLAGAKAYEQFF. Here the CDR3 DNA reads TGCAGCGTTGAAGAGAGGTTAGCGGGAGCAAAAGCCTATGAGCAGTTCTTC. The rearrangement links TRBV29-1 to TRBJ2-1; 9 bases are a match to TRBD2. The CDR3 extends over 17 amino acids. From germline, CDR1 is SQVTM and CDR2 ANQGSEA. The V and J ends lost 0 bases and 8 bases, in that order; junction bases with no gene match: 14.

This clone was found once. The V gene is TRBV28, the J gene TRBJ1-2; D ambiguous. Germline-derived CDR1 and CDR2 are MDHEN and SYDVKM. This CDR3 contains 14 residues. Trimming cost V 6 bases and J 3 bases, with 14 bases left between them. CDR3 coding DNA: TGTGCCAGCAGCTCGGCCGAGGGATACTATGGCTACACCTTC. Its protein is CASSSAEGYYGYTF.

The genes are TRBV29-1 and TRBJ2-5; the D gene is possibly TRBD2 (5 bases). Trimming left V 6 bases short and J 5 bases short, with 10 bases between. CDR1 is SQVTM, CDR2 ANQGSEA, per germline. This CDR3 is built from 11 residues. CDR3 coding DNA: TGCAGCGTCCGGGGTTTCGAGACCCAGTACTTC. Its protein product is CSVRGFETQYF.

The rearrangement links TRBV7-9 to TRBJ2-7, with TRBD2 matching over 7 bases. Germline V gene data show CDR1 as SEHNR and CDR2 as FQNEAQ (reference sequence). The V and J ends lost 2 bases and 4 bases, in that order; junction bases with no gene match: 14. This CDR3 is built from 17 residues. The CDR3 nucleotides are TGTGCCAGCAGCTTATCCGGTCGACCAGCGGGGAAGTACGAGCAGTACTTC. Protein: CASSLSGRPAGKYEQYF. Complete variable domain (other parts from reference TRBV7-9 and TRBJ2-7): DTGVSQNPRHKITKRGQNVTFRCDPISEHNRLYWYRQTLGQGPEFLTYFQNEAQLEKSRLLSDRFSAERPKGSFSTLEIQRTEQGDSAMYLCASSLSGRPAGKYEQYFGPGTRLTVT.

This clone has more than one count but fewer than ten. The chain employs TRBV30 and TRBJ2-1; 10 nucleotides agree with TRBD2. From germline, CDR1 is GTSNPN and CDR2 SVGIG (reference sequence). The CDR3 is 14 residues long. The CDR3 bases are TGTGCTCAAGTTCCTAGCGGGAGCGGGGATGAGCAGTTCTTC. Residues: CAQVPSGSGDEQFF.

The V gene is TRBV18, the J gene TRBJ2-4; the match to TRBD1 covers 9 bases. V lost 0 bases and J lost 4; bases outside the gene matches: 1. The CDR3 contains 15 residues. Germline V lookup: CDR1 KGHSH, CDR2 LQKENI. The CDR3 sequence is CASSPPTGGKNIQYF. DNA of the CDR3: TGTGCCAGCTCACCACCGACAGGGGGGAAAAACATTCAGTACTTC.

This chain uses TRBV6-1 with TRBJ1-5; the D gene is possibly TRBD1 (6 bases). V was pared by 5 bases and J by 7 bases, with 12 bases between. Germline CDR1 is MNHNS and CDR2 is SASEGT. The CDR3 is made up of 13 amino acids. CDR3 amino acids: CASSFPGDQPQHF. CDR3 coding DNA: TGTGCCAGCAGTTTTCCAGGGGACCAGCCCCAGCATTTT.

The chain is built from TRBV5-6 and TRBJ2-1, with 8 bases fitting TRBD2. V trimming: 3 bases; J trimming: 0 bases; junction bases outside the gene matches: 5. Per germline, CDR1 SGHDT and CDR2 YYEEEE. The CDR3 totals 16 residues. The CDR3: CASSSRGGSSYNEQFF. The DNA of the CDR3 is TGTGCCAGCAGCTCCCGGGGGGGTTCCTCCTACAATGAGCAGTTCTTC.

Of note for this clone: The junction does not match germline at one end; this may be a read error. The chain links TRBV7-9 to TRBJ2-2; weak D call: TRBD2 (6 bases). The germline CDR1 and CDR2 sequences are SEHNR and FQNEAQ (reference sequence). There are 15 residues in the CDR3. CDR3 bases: TGTTCCAGCACCGAAGGAGGGTTGAGGGCCGGGGAGCTGTTTTTT. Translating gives CSSTEGGLRAGELFF.

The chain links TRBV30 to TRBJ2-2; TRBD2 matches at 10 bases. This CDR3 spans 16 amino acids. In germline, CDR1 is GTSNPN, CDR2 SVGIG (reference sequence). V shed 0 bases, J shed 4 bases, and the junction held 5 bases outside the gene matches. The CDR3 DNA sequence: TGTGCCTGGAGTGTAGCTAGCGGGAGTGCCACCGGGGAGCTGTTTTTT. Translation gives CAWSVASGSATGELFF. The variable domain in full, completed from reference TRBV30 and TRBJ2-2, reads SQTIHQWPATLVQPVGSPLSLECTVEGTSNPNLYWYRQAAGRGLQLLFYSVGIGQISSEVPQNLSASRPQDRQFILSSKKLLLSDSGFYLCAWSVASGSATGELFFGEGSRLTVL.

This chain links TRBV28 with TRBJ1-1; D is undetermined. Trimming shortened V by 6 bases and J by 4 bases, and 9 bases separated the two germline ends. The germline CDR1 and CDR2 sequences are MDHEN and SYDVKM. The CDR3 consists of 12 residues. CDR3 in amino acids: CASRDSLTEAFF. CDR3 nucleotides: TGTGCCAGCAGGGACTCACTCACTGAAGCTTTCTTT.

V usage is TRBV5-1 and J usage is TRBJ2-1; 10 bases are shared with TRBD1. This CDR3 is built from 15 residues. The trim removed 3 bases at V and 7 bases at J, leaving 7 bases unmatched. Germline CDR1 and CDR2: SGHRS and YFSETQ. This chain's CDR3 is CASSYDRGRLNEQFF. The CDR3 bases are TGCGCCAGCAGCTACGACAGGGGGCGGCTGAATGAGCAGTTCTTC.

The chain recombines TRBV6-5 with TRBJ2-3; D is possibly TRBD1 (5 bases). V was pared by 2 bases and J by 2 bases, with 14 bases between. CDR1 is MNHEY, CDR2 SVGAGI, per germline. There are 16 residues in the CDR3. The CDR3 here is CASSYGKGADTDTQYF. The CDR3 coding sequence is TGTGCCAGCAGTTACGGTAAAGGGGCGGACACAGATACGCAGTATTTT.

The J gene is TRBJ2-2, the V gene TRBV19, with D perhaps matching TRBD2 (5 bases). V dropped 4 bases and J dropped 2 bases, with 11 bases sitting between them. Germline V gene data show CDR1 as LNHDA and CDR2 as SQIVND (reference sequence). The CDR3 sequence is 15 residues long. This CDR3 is CASSTLLANTGELFF. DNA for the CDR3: TGTGCCAGTAGTACTCTCCTAGCTAACACCGGGGAGCTGTTTTTT.

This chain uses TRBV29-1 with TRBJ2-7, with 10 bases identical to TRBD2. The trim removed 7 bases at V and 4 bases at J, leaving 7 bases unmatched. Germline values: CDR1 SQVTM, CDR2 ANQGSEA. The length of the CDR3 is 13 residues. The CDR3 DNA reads TGCAGCGCGCGAGCGGGAGGGCGGTACGAGCAGTACTTC. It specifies CSARAGGRYEQYF.

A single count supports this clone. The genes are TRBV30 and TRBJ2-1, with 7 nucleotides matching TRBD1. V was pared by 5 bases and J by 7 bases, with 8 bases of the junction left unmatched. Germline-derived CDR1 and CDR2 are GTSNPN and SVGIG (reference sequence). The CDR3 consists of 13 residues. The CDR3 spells CAWVLGGANEQFF. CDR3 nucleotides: TGTGCCTGGGTACTAGGGGGCGCAAATGAGCAGTTCTTC.

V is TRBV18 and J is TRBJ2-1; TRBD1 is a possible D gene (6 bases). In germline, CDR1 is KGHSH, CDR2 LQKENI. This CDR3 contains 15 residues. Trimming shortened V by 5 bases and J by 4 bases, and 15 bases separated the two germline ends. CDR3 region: CASSNRASEYNEQFF. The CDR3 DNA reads TGTGCCAGCTCAAACAGGGCAAGCGAGTACAATGAGCAGTTCTTC.

CDR3 coding DNA: TGTGCCAGCAGTCCTACCGGGACAGGGTGGGTCGAGCAGTACTTC. It yields the protein CASSPTGTGWVEQYF. The rearrangement joins TRBV28 to TRBJ2-7; 9 nucleotides agree with TRBD1. The CDR3 extends over 15 amino acids. V trimming: 5 bases; J trimming: 6 bases; junction bases outside the gene matches: 11. Looked up from germline, CDR1 is MDHEN and CDR2 is SYDVKM.

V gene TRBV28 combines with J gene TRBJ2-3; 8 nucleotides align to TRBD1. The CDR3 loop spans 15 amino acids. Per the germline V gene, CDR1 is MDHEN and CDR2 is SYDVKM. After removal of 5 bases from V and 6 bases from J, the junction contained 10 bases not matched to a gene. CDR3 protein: CASSPPAGGADTQYF. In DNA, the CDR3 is TGTGCCAGCAGTCCTCCCGCAGGGGGCGCGGATACGCAGTATTTT.

CDR3 amino acids: CASSEPGATEAFF. Here the CDR3 DNA reads TGTGCCAGCAGTGAGCCAGGGGCCACTGAAGCTTTCTTT. V is TRBV6-1 and J is TRBJ1-1; possibly TRBD1 for D (6 bases). CDR3 length equals 13 residues. The V end was cut by 3 bases, the J end by 4 bases, with 9 bases between. Per germline, CDR1 MNHNS and CDR2 SASEGT.

CDR3 DNA: TGTGCCAGCTCACCTCGCACAGCCTCCTACGAGCAGTACTTC. The encoded protein is CASSPRTASYEQYF. The genes are TRBV18 and TRBJ2-7; D gene ambiguous. Trimming left V 3 bases short and J 0 bases short, with 9 bases between. This CDR3 is built from 14 residues. Germline V CDR1 and CDR2: KGHSH, LQKENI.

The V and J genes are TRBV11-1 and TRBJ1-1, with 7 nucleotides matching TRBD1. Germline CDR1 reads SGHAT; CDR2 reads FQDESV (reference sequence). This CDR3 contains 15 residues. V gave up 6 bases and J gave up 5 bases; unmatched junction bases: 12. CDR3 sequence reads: CASSHGQVRRTEAFF. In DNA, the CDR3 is TGTGCCAGCAGTCACGGACAGGTTCGAAGGACTGAAGCTTTCTTT.

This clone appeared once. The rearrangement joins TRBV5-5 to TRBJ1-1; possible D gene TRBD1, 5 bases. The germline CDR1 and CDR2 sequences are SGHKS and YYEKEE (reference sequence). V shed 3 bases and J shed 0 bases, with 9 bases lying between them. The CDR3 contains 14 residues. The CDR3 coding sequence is TGTGCCAGCAGCTCCAGGGAAATGAACACTGAAGCTTTCTTT. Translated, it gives CASSSREMNTEAFF.

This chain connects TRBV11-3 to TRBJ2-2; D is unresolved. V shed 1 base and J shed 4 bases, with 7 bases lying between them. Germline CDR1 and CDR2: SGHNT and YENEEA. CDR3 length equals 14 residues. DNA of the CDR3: TGTGCCAGCAGCTTAGCTGGCCCCACCGGGGAGCTGTTTTTT. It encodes CASSLAGPTGELFF.

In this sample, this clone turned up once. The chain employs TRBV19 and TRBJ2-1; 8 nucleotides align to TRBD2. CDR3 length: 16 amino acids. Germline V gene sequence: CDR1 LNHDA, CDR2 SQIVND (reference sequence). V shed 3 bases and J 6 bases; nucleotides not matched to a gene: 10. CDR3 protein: CASSMKGGTRGNEQFF. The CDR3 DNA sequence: TGTGCCAGTAGTATGAAGGGAGGGACTAGGGGCAATGAGCAGTTCTTC. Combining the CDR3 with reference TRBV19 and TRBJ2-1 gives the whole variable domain DGGITQSPKYLFRKEGQNVTLSCEQNLNHDAMYWYRQDPGQGLRLIYYSQIVNDFQKGDIAEGYSVSREKKESFPLTVTSAQKNPTAFYLCASSMKGGTRGNEQFFGPGTRLTVL.

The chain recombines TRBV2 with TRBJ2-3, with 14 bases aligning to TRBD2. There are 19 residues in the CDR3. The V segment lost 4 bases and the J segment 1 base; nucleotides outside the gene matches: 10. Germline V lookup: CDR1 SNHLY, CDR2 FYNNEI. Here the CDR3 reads CASSADRLAGGVGTDTQYF. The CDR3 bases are TGTGCCAGCAGTGCGGACAGACTAGCGGGAGGGGTCGGCACAGATACGCAGTATTTT.